The 32 T cell receptor beta chains below come from one sample, sequenced in a study of Graves' ophthalmopathy and Graves' hyperthyroidism. Amplification from RNA transcripts yielded the TCR beta CDR3 regions. An opening RT-PCR round employed HTBI primers and preceded a second-round multiplex PCR. Using its own MiXCR run on the multiplex PCR reads, TCRdb lists one record per CDR3 protein. Of approximately 640,000 distinct CDR3 sequences in the sample, about 38% are singletons; the top ten hold 3.3%. The sequencing input was peripheral blood. These receptors originate from an adult man with Graves' ophthalmopathy.

Points on this clonotype: A junction end diverges from the germline sequence, so it may reflect a read error. This sequence joins TRBV7-9 and TRBJ2-7; D not resolved. The germline V gene encodes CDR1 SEHNR and CDR2 FQNEAQ (reference sequence). CDR3 length: 14 amino acids. The CDR3 loop is CASSQEVVSHEQYF. CDR3 sequence (DNA): TGCGCCAGCAGCCAAGAAGTAGTCTCCCACGAGCAGTACTTC.

In this sample, this clonotype turned up many times. The chain is built from TRBV19 and TRBJ1-5, with a weak D call TRBD1 (5 bases). Trimming took off 8 bases at V and 3 bases at J, with 14 bases between the two ends. CDR3 length: 14 amino acids. In germline, CDR1 is LNHDA, CDR2 SQIVND (reference sequence). The CDR3 here is CASWGRSPNQPQHF. In DNA form, the CDR3 reads TGTGCCAGTTGGGGGAGGAGCCCCAATCAGCCCCAGCATTTT. Using reference TRBV19 and TRBJ1-5 for the parts outside the CDR3, the full variable domain is DGGITQSPKYLFRKEGQNVTLSCEQNLNHDAMYWYRQDPGQGLRLIYYSQIVNDFQKGDIAEGYSVSREKKESFPLTVTSAQKNPTAFYLCASWGRSPNQPQHFGDGTRLSIL.

This clonotype was detected ten times or more. The CDR3 reads CAISGQNQPQHF. CDR3 coding DNA: TGTGCCATCAGTGGACAGAATCAGCCCCAGCATTTT. The genes are TRBV10-3 and TRBJ1-5; TRBD1 might be the D (5 bases). The length of the CDR3 is 12 residues. Trimming pared 4 bases from V and 4 bases from J, leaving 5 bases between. CDR1 is ENHRY and CDR2 is SYGVKD in the germline V gene.

The sample holds a few counts of this clonotype. This chain connects TRBV12-3 or TRBV12-4 to TRBJ1-1; the match to TRBD1 covers 9 bases. Trimming removed 6 bases from V and 4 bases from J; junction bases left unmatched: 6. The CDR3 is 14 residues long. Here the CDR3 reads CASRLTGGSTEAFF. CDR3 coding DNA: TGTGCCAGCAGGTTAACAGGGGGCTCCACTGAAGCTTTCTTT.

This clonotype came up a few times. The V and J genes are TRBV6-5 and TRBJ2-7, with TRBD1 identical over 8 bases. From germline, CDR1 is MNHEY and CDR2 SVGAGI. The length of the CDR3 is 15 residues. The V gene end was trimmed by 6 bases and the J gene end by 5 bases; junction bases not matched to a gene: 12. CDR3 in DNA: TGTGCCAGCAGAGCCCGTCCAGGGGGCCAGGACGAGCAGTACTTC. Its translation: CASRARPGGQDEQYF.

This clonotype was recorded many times. This chain links TRBV20-1 with TRBJ1-6; TRBD1 is a possible D gene (5 bases). V was pared by 3 bases and J by 7 bases, with 13 bases between. The CDR3 length is 14 residues. The germline gives CDR1 DFQATT, CDR2 SNEGSKA (reference sequence). CDR3 sequence: CSASLLEGNSPLHF. The DNA of the CDR3 is TGCAGTGCTAGCCTGCTAGAGGGGAATTCACCCCTCCACTTT.

The chain combines TRBV7-2 with TRBJ1-3; D gene ambiguous. V was clipped by 4 bases and J by 0 bases, with 10 bases between them. The CDR3 covers 15 residues. Germline assignment: CDR1 SGHTA and CDR2 FQGNSA. In DNA, the CDR3 is TGTGCCAGCAGCTCGACACGGGCCTCTGGAAACACCATATATTTT. Amino acids: CASSSTRASGNTIYF.

This sequence joins TRBV5-1 and TRBJ2-7; 10 nucleotides match TRBD1. CDR1 is SGHRS, CDR2 YFSETQ, per germline. The ends lost 2 bases at V and 6 bases at J; junction bases unmatched: 8. The CDR3 extends over 15 amino acids. CDR3 nucleotides: TGCGCCAGCAGCTTCCACGGGACAGGGGCATCCGAGCAGTACTTC. It translates to CASSFHGTGASEQYF.

In its sample, this clonotype was seen many times. The V and J genes are TRBV7-9 and TRBJ1-1; 7 nucleotides match TRBD1. Unmatched junction bases numbered 4, after V lost 1 base and J lost 2 bases. The CDR3 length is 15 residues. Looked up from germline, CDR1 is SEHNR and CDR2 is FQNEAQ (reference sequence). The CDR3 loop reads CASSLGTGINTEAFF. The CDR3 DNA reads TGTGCCAGCAGCTTAGGGACAGGAATTAACACTGAAGCTTTCTTT. Complete variable domain (other parts from reference TRBV7-9 and TRBJ1-1): DTGVSQNPRHKITKRGQNVTFRCDPISEHNRLYWYRQTLGQGPEFLTYFQNEAQLEKSRLLSDRFSAERPKGSFSTLEIQRTEQGDSAMYLCASSLGTGINTEAFFGQGTRLTVV.

In this sample, this clonotype turned up many times. The J gene is TRBJ1-1, the V gene TRBV20-1, with D unresolved. Trimming cost V 1 base and J 11 bases, with 5 bases left between them. The germline CDR1 and CDR2 sequences are DFQATT and SNEGSKA (reference sequence). The CDR3 covers 9 residues. CDR3 region: CSARGEAFF. CDR3 DNA sequence: TGCAGTGCTAGAGGGGAGGCTTTCTTT.

V gene TRBV7-9 combines with J gene TRBJ2-2; weak D call: TRBD2 (6 bases). Germline values: CDR1 SEHNR, CDR2 FQNEAQ (reference sequence). The CDR3 length is 18 residues. V lost 5 bases to trimming and J lost 0 bases, with 19 bases between them. CDR3 nucleotide sequence: TGTGCCAGCAGCCCCCGGGGGTGGCTACCCTCGAACACCGGGGAGCTGTTTTTT. Amino acids: CASSPRGWLPSNTGELFF.

This clonotype was counted once. This clone may be a read error of a much larger clone one base away. CDR3 sequence reads: CASSPRTVSNTGELFF. The DNA for the CDR3 is TGTGCCAGCAGCCCCCGGACAGTCTCGAACACCGGGGAGCTGTTTTTT. This chain connects TRBV7-8 to TRBJ2-2, with D maybe TRBD1 (6 bases). The CDR3 extends over 16 amino acids. Germline assignment: CDR1 SGHVS and CDR2 FQNEAQ. V was pared by 5 bases and J by 0 bases, with 13 bases between.

To note about this clonotype: A much larger clone lies one base from this, so it may be a read error. V is TRBV19 and J is TRBJ2-6, with D possibly matching TRBD1 (5 bases). CDR3 size: 14 residues. Germline V CDR1 and CDR2: LNHDA, SQIVND (reference sequence). CDR3 loop: CASAQSSGANVLAF. The CDR3 bases are TGTGCCAGTGCTCAGAGCTCTGGGGCCAACGTCCTGGCTTTC.

This clonotype appeared many times. This rearrangement joins TRBV12-3 or TRBV12-4 to TRBJ1-1; 9 nucleotides match TRBD1. The V segment lost 3 bases and the J segment 4 bases; nucleotides outside the gene matches: 3. The CDR3 spans 14 residues. The CDR3 sequence is CASSFEGQGTEAFF. Written as DNA, the CDR3 is TGTGCCAGCAGTTTTGAGGGACAGGGCACTGAAGCTTTCTTT.

The chain has TRBV7-2 and TRBJ2-7; no clear D gene. Judging by the DNA end, TRBJ2-1 fits better; the J call may be wrong. This CDR3 region has 12 residues. Germline-derived CDR1 and CDR2 are SGHTA and FQGNSA. CDR3 in DNA: TGTGCCAGCAGCGGGGACTACAATGAGCAGTTCTTC. Residues: CASSGDYNEQFF.

This clonotype has just a few counts. The chain is built from TRBV14 and TRBJ2-2, with D unclear. This CDR3 has 12 residues. V dropped 4 bases and J dropped 8 bases, with 8 bases sitting between them. CDR1 and CDR2 from the germline V gene are SGHDN and FVKESK. CDR3 in amino acids: CASSPSWGELFF. The CDR3 bases are TGTGCCAGCAGCCCCTCGTGGGGGGAGCTGTTTTTT. Using reference TRBV14 and TRBJ2-2 for the parts outside the CDR3, the full variable domain is EAGVTQFPSHSVIEKGQTVTLRCDPISGHDNLYWYRRVMGKEIKFLLHFVKESKQDESGMPNNRFLAERTGGTYSTLKVQPAELEDSGVYFCASSPSWGELFFGEGSRLTVL.

This clonotype was seen only a few times. As DNA, the CDR3 is TGCAGTGCCCCCCCTCCCCCAGGGGAAGTAGAGGACACTGAAGCTTTCTTT. Residues: CSAPPPPGEVEDTEAFF. This chain joins TRBV20-1 and TRBJ1-1; D might be TRBD1 (6 bases). Trimming cost V 6 bases and J 3 bases, with 26 bases left between them. Germline CDR1 reads DFQATT; CDR2 reads SNEGSKA (reference sequence). The CDR3 is 17 amino acids.

This clonotype was observed a few times. This rearrangement joins TRBV9 to TRBJ2-2; weak D call: TRBD2 (6 bases). Germline CDR1 SGDLS, CDR2 YYNGEE. Trimming removed 3 bases at V and 5 bases at J, with 8 bases between. The CDR3 consists of 13 residues. In nucleotides, the CDR3 is TGTGCCAGCAGCGCGGAGGGAACCGGGGAGCTGTTTTTT. Protein sequence: CASSAEGTGELFF.

This clonotype occurred a few times. The chain employs TRBV20-1 and TRBJ1-4; D is perhaps TRBD1 (6 bases). The CDR3 is 18 amino acids. V gave up 6 bases and J gave up 0 bases, with 23 bases separating them. Per germline, CDR1 DFQATT and CDR2 SNEGSKA (reference sequence). The CDR3 here is CSAAMVGGGGATNEKLFF. In nucleotides, the CDR3 is TGCAGTGCCGCCATGGTGGGGGGGGGCGGAGCAACTAATGAAAAACTGTTTTTT.

This clonotype has more than one count but fewer than ten. The V call is TRBV11-2, the J call TRBJ1-1, with no clear D. V dropped 3 bases and J dropped 0 bases, with 17 bases sitting between them. CDR1 and CDR2 (germline): SGHAT, FQNNGV. The CDR3 is made up of 17 amino acids. The CDR3 spells CASSFHPRRGLNTEAFF. The CDR3 DNA follows: TGTGCCAGCAGCTTTCACCCACGACGGGGTTTGAACACTGAAGCTTTCTTT.

There are a few counts of this clonotype. The chain links TRBV7-8 to TRBJ2-7, with unresolved D. Germline V gene sequence: CDR1 SGHVS, CDR2 FQNEAQ. The CDR3 contains 13 residues. V shed 1 base and J shed 2 bases, with 6 bases lying between them. The CDR3 spells CASSLVTAYEQYF. Here the CDR3 DNA reads TGTGCCAGCAGCTTAGTAACAGCCTACGAGCAGTACTTC.

This chain connects TRBV5-1 to TRBJ1-4, with D perhaps matching TRBD1 (6 bases). Germline V CDR1 and CDR2: SGHRS, YFSETQ. The V end was cut by 0 bases, the J end by 8 bases, with 14 bases between. The CDR3 has 15 residues. The CDR3 here is CASSLARGADEKLFF. The CDR3 DNA reads TGCGCCAGCAGCTTGGCGAGGGGGGCGGACGAAAAACTGTTTTTT.

The chain is built from TRBV7-2 and TRBJ1-5; 7 positions match TRBD1. The junction had 12 bases not matched to a gene; V was cut back by 6 bases and J by 10 bases. The CDR3 has 14 amino acids. The V gene's germline CDR1 is SGHTA and CDR2 FQGNSA. The CDR3, as DNA: TGTGCCAGCAGTTTGGTAGGGGGCGACTCACCCCAGCATTTT. This gives the protein CASSLVGGDSPQHF.

The sample holds a few counts of this clonotype. This rearrangement joins TRBV4-2 to TRBJ1-1; the D is unclear. The V end lost 0 bases, the J end lost 3 bases, and 11 bases lay between the germline ends. The CDR3 runs 15 residues. Per the germline V gene, CDR1 is LGHNA and CDR2 is YNFKEQ. The CDR3 DNA reads as TGTGCCAGCAGCCAAGATATTAAAGGGTACACTGAAGCTTTCTTT. Translation: CASSQDIKGYTEAFF.

J is TRBJ1-1 and V is TRBV9; 8 positions match TRBD1. This CDR3 has 16 amino acids. The V gene's germline CDR1 is SGDLS and CDR2 YYNGEE. V lost 3 bases, J lost 5 bases, and 12 bases stayed unmatched. The CDR3 DNA reads TGTGCCAGCAGCGGACTACAGGAGACAGGGGAAACTGAAGCTTTCTTT. It encodes CASSGLQETGETEAFF.

Note on this clonotype: A much larger clone differs from this one at a single base, so this may be a read error. The gene calls are TRBV12-5 and TRBJ1-6; the match to TRBD1 covers 9 bases. The CDR3 runs to 16 residues. Germline CDR1 and CDR2: LGHNT and FRNRAP. The CDR3 nucleotides read TGTGCCAGCAGTCTAGGGGGGGGACAGGGAGCTTCACCCCTCCACTTT. Residues: CASSLGGGQGASPLHF.

In this sample, this clonotype turned up a few times. J is TRBJ1-2 and V is TRBV4-3; 12 bases are shared with TRBD1. The ends lost 1 base at V and 0 bases at J; junction bases unmatched: 6. Germline V gene data show CDR1 as LGHNA and CDR2 as YSLEER. This CDR3 contains 18 residues. CDR3 sequence (DNA): TGCGCCAGCAGCCAAGTTCTGGGACAGGGGGCGTCTAACTATGGCTACACCTTC. The encoded protein is CASSQVLGQGASNYGYTF.

In this sample, this clonotype turned up a few times. CDR3 coding DNA: TGCGCCAGCAGCCAAGTTATAGGGGGCCCTGAAGCTTTCTTT. Amino acid sequence: CASSQVIGGPEAFF. The rearrangement links TRBV4-3 to TRBJ1-1; TRBD1 aligns across 7 bases. Germline values: CDR1 LGHNA, CDR2 YSLEER. With V trimmed by 1 base and J by 6 bases, 5 bases remained unmatched. This CDR3 is 14 amino acids long.

The chain is built from TRBV10-3 and TRBJ1-1, with 8 bases lining up with TRBD1. V trimming: 6 bases; J trimming: 1 base; junction bases outside the gene matches: 4. The CDR3 is 14 residues long. The germline V gene encodes CDR1 ENHRY and CDR2 SYGVKD. CDR3 residues: CAISSGTGNTEAFF. CDR3 in DNA: TGTGCCATCAGCAGCGGGACAGGGAACACTGAAGCTTTCTTT.

Many counts were recorded for this clonotype. The genes are TRBV15 and TRBJ1-2; D possibly corresponds to TRBD1 (5 bases). The CDR3 runs 12 residues. V gave up 3 bases and J gave up 14 bases, with 16 bases separating them. Looked up from germline, CDR1 is LNHNV and CDR2 is YYDKDF (reference sequence). The CDR3, as DNA: TGTGCCACCAGCAGTCAACGGGGGTTTTCGACCTTC. Its protein product is CATSSQRGFSTF.

This clonotype turned up a few times. The genes are TRBV7-8 and TRBJ2-3, with D possibly matching TRBD1 (6 bases). This CDR3 has 15 residues. Trimming removed 5 bases at V and 4 bases at J, with 16 bases between. The germline V gene has CDR1 SGHVS and CDR2 FQNEAQ. The CDR3 spells CASSPGHSGPDTQYF. The CDR3 bases are TGTGCCAGCAGCCCGGGACATTCCGGGCCAGATACGCAGTATTTT.

This clonotype has a count of ten or more. The chain employs TRBV10-3 and TRBJ2-7; D ambiguous. The CDR3 has 12 amino acids. V dropped 3 bases and J dropped 4 bases, with 7 bases sitting between them. Germline V gene data show CDR1 as ENHRY and CDR2 as SYGVKD. The DNA for the CDR3 is TGTGCCATCAGTGATTCGGCTTACGAGCAGTACTTC. Encoded protein: CAISDSAYEQYF.